This TCR beta chain was recovered during a study of beta chain features in type 1 diabetes. Study observations and caveats: The study left unresolved whether HLA type influences TCRB rearrangement. Type 1 diabetes patients showed a moderate but significant shortening of TCRB CDR3s in all four CD4+ subsets. Within the patient group, naive, central memory and Treg TCRB repertoires appeared more similar to each other than within healthy donors. At VDJ recombination sites, type 1 diabetes patients had fewer insertions and more deleted nucleotides.

What was sequenced were expressed TCRB transcripts, since all of the isolated RNA had been reverse transcribed. Assay used: immunoSEQ multiplex PCR; TCRdb lists only in-frame clones, some missing. The sample has about 120,000 clones; over 15% are singletons. The V end was cut by 4 bases, the J end by 8 bases, with 11 bases between. Germline CDR1 and CDR2: PRHDT and FYEKMQ (reference sequence). CDR3 length equals 12 residues. Based on CD45RO/CCR7/CD25/CD127/CD95/CD27, CD4+ regulatory, stem cell-like memory, naive and central memory cells were sorted. This clone was seen more than once but under ten times. Its matching antigen is unknown.

The genes are TRBV13 and TRBJ1-2, with D possibly matching TRBD1 (6 bases). Material: central memory CD4+ T cells from blood. This TCR was sampled from a man aged 25-40 years with type 1 diabetes. CDR3 in amino acids: CASSYNRVGYTF. CDR3 coding DNA: TGTGCCAGCAGCTATAACAGGGTCGGCTACACCTTC.